These 19 T cell receptor beta chains were sequenced from one sample in a study of blood T cell repertoires in COVID-19. TCRdb's table, derived via immunoSEQ multiplex PCR, lists solely in-frame clones and lacks some. The top ten clones hold 9.5% to 10% of a sample with about 97,000 clones, almost 85% of them seen once. Specimen: peripheral blood. The source of these receptors is a middle-aged man with active or convalescent COVID-19.

The chain couples TRBV25-1 to TRBJ1-2; TRBD1 is a possible D gene (5 bases). Trimming removed 6 bases from V and 7 bases from J, with 15 bases in between. Germline CDR1 is MGHDK and CDR2 is SYGVNS. The CDR3 is 13 residues long. CDR3 loop: CASRGSGALGYTF. The DNA for the CDR3 is TGTGCCAGCAGGGGGTCTGGGGCTCTTGGCTACACCTTC.

This clone has only one observation. The genes are TRBV18 and TRBJ1-4; D perhaps matches TRBD1 (5 bases). The CDR3 length is 13 residues. In germline, CDR1 is KGHSH, CDR2 LQKENI. V lost 6 bases to trimming and J lost 9 bases, with 14 bases between them. The CDR3 DNA sequence: TGTGCCAGCTCCCAGGAGGGGCGTAAAAAACTGTTTTTT. It yields the protein CASSQEGRKKLFF.

The rearrangement uses TRBV6-5 and TRBJ2-3; 11 bases are a match to TRBD2. V dropped 2 bases and J dropped 4; count of bases not matched to a gene: 2. The CDR3 covers 15 residues. The germline V gene has CDR1 MNHEY and CDR2 SVGAGI. CDR3 bases: TGTGCCAGCAGTTACACTAGCGGGGGCGCAGATACGCAGTATTTT. Its translation: CASSYTSGGADTQYF.

The chain is built from TRBV11-2 and TRBJ2-4; 7 nucleotides align to TRBD1. The CDR3 sequence is 13 residues long. V shed 3 bases, J shed 10 bases, and the junction held 6 bases outside the gene matches. Germline assignment: CDR1 SGHAT and CDR2 FQNNGV. CDR3 coding DNA: TGTGCCAGCAGCTTCCGGGACAGCAGGATTCAGTACTTC. The encoded protein is CASSFRDSRIQYF.

The CDR3: CASSRNLDRVPGKLFF. The DNA of the CDR3 is TGTGCCAGCAGTCGCAATTTGGACAGGGTACCCGGAAAACTGTTTTTT. The chain employs TRBV7-3 and TRBJ1-4; 8 bases line up with TRBD1. Per germline, CDR1 SGHTA and CDR2 FQGTGA. V was clipped by 6 bases and J by 10 bases; unmatched bases: 16. The length of the CDR3 is 16 residues.

This chain joins TRBV19 and TRBJ1-2, with TRBD1 matching over 7 bases. This CDR3 has 15 amino acids. V lost 5 bases, J lost 5 bases, and 11 bases stayed unmatched. CDR1 is LNHDA and CDR2 is SQIVND in the germline V gene (reference sequence). The CDR3 loop is CASSFGTALIYGYTF. The DNA for the CDR3 is TGTGCCAGTAGTTTCGGGACAGCCCTAATATATGGCTACACCTTC.

This chain links TRBV11-2 with TRBJ1-6; D is possibly TRBD1 (5 bases). CDR1 is SGHAT, CDR2 FQNNGV, per germline. This CDR3 is 14 amino acids long. Trimming removed 1 base at V and 10 bases at J, with 11 bases between. The CDR3 protein is CASSLAGIRSPLHF. The CDR3, as DNA: TGTGCCAGCAGCTTAGCAGGGATTCGCTCACCCCTCCACTTT.

This clone was detected a few times. This chain connects TRBV10-3 to TRBJ1-1, with D perhaps matching TRBD1 (6 bases). Germline CDR1 ENHRY, CDR2 SYGVKD. The CDR3 runs to 14 residues. The V gene lost 4 bases and the J gene lost 1 base, with 10 bases spanning the gap. This chain's CDR3 is CAISVGGANTEAFF. The CDR3 DNA is TGTGCCATCAGTGTTGGGGGGGCGAACACTGAAGCTTTCTTT.

This chain joins TRBV29-1 and TRBJ2-2; tentatively, D is TRBD1 (6 bases). CDR1 and CDR2 (germline): SQVTM, ANQGSEA. The germline V and J ends were trimmed by 7 bases and 4 bases, with 16 bases remaining between them. The CDR3 has 14 amino acids. The CDR3 DNA reads TGCAGCGCACCAACAGGGTTGGGCACCGGGGAGCTGTTTTTT. It encodes CSAPTGLGTGELFF.

Notes on this clone: The sample has other DNA sequences that encode this CDR3 too. The chain combines TRBV6-6 with TRBJ1-1; D gene uncertain. The CDR3 consists of 14 residues. Trimming left V 2 bases short and J 0 bases short, with 7 bases between. Germline-derived CDR1 and CDR2 are MNHNY and SVGAGI (reference sequence). The CDR3 DNA follows: TGTGCCAGCAGTTACCCAGAAATGAACACTGAAGCTTTCTTT. It codes for CASSYPEMNTEAFF.

This chain connects TRBV4-3 to TRBJ1-1; 7 bases match TRBD1. V was clipped by 4 bases and J by 5 bases; unmatched bases: 4. The germline CDR1 and CDR2 sequences are LGHNA and YSLEER. There are 13 residues in the CDR3. The CDR3 sequence: CASSRDRSTEAFF. The CDR3 DNA reads as TGCGCCAGCAGCCGGGACAGATCGACTGAAGCTTTCTTT.

V is TRBV18 and J is TRBJ2-5; 8 positions match TRBD2. The CDR3 spans 17 residues. Germline V CDR1 and CDR2: KGHSH, LQKENI. Trimming cost V 3 bases and J 5 bases; bases outside gene matches: 14. CDR3 region: CASSPSGAGVSGETQYF. CDR3 in DNA: TGTGCCAGCTCACCGTCAGGAGCGGGGGTATCGGGTGAGACCCAGTACTTC.

This clone appeared a single time. The chain uses TRBV4-1 and TRBJ1-5; D perhaps matches TRBD1 (5 bases). Trimming took 0 bases from V and 4 from J, leaving 16 bases between them. Germline V gene data show CDR1 as MGHRA and CDR2 as YSYEKL. The CDR3 covers 17 residues. CDR3 protein: CASSQDHSGQGNQPQHF. The CDR3 region has the DNA TGCGCCAGCAGCCAAGACCATTCAGGGCAGGGAAATCAGCCCCAGCATTTT.

The V gene is TRBV11-1, the J gene TRBJ1-3; D is possibly TRBD1 (5 bases). The CDR3 totals 16 residues. CDR1 and CDR2 (germline): SGHAT, FQDESV (reference sequence). Trimming left V 2 bases short and J 0 bases short, with 11 bases between. DNA for the CDR3: TGTGCCAGCAGCTTACCAGGGATCGGCTCTGGAAACACCATATATTTT. Amino acid sequence: CASSLPGIGSGNTIYF.

V and J are TRBV19 and TRBJ1-6; D may be TRBD1 (6 bases). Germline CDR1 is LNHDA and CDR2 is SQIVND (reference sequence). The CDR3 spans 15 residues. Trimming left V 5 bases short and J 7 bases short, with 15 bases between. The CDR3 reads CASSQGWVENSPLHF. CDR3 DNA: TGTGCCAGTAGTCAGGGGTGGGTGGAGAATTCACCCCTCCACTTT.

The gene calls are TRBV6-2 or TRBV6-3 and TRBJ1-2, with 7 bases aligning to TRBD1. The J segment lost 8 bases and the V segment lost 0 bases, leaving 9 bases of the junction unmatched. The CDR3 is made up of 15 amino acids. The germline V gene encodes CDR1 MNHEY and CDR2 SVGEGT. The CDR3 is CASSYSTLGGGGYTF. CDR3 bases: TGTGCCAGCAGTTACTCGACTCTAGGGGGCGGAGGCTACACCTTC.

The chain couples TRBV19 to TRBJ1-6; a weak D match, TRBD1 (5 bases). The germline V and J ends were trimmed by 2 bases and 0 bases, with 14 bases remaining between them. This CDR3 region has 18 residues. Germline values: CDR1 LNHDA, CDR2 SQIVND (reference sequence). Written as DNA, the CDR3 is TGTGCCAGTAGTATATCTCTCGGGGGGTCCTCCTATAATTCACCCCTCCACTTT. This encodes CASSISLGGSSYNSPLHF.

The chain carries TRBV29-1 and TRBJ1-1, with 8 nucleotides matching TRBD1. V lost 7 bases to trimming and J lost 5 bases; unmatched junction nucleotides: 9. Germline CDR1 and CDR2: SQVTM and ANQGSEA. This CDR3 has 13 amino acids. As DNA, the CDR3 is TGCAGCGCCCCTGGACAGGGACAAACTGAAGCTTTCTTT. As protein: CSAPGQGQTEAFF. Combining the CDR3 with reference TRBV29-1 and TRBJ1-1 gives the whole variable domain SAVISQKPSRDICQRGTSLTIQCQVDSQVTMMFWYRQQPGQSLTLIATANQGSEATYESGFVIDKFPISRPNLTFSTLTVSNMSPEDSSIYLCSAPGQGQTEAFFGQGTRLTVV.

This chain links TRBV2 with TRBJ2-7, with D unresolved. Looked up from germline, CDR1 is SNHLY and CDR2 is FYNNEI. Trimming pared 4 bases from V and 7 bases from J, leaving 8 bases between. The CDR3 length is 11 residues. CDR3 amino acids: CASSALAEQYF. For the CDR3, the DNA is TGTGCCAGCAGTGCTCTTGCGGAGCAGTACTTC.